The source of this T cell receptor (beta chain) is a study of blood T cell repertoires in COVID-19. Study as a whole: Some COVID-19 samples were acute and others convalescent; all came from the United States, Italy and Spain. Sources were T cells, B-cell-depleted T cells, or PBMCs; the material itself was cDNA or gDNA.

Per the study methods: Scientists estimated how many nucleated cells there were by amplifying reference gene primers. TCRdb's copy holds only in-frame clones and misses some; the assay was immunoSEQ multiplex PCR. For V, J and clone size, that table is used; D and trimming come from the DNA. The sample lists about 150,000 clones, more than 75% occurring once. Germline assignment: CDR1 MNHEY and CDR2 SMNVEV (reference sequence). CDR3 length: 13 residues. V lost 5 bases and J 11 bases, leaving 13 bases between the germline ends. J is TRBJ1-6 and V is TRBV27; tentatively, D is TRBD1 (5 bases). The sample was peripheral blood. The receptor was isolated from a man aged 60 to 75 with acute or convalescent COVID-19. This CDR3 is CASSAQGSAPLHF. The CDR3 region has the DNA TGTGCCAGCAGTGCCCAGGGTAGTGCACCCCTCCACTTT.